This T cell receptor (beta chain) originates from a study of radiation and T cells in renal cell carcinoma. General observations from the study: Pretreatment tumor biopsies were lacking, so baseline clonotypes are unknown.

Documented time point: blood 2 weeks post-SBRT. The treatment: 15 Gy SBRT to primary tumor, nephrectomy 4 weeks later. The CDR3 is 14 residues long. Deletions cut 5 bases from V and 5 bases from J, with 16 bases between. Germline-derived CDR1 and CDR2 are MDHEN and SYDVKM. Measured with immunoSEQ multiplex PCR; TCRdb has only the in-frame clones, and not every one. The table lists some 120,000 clones, around 80% of them singletons. A remark on this clone: The antigen is unknown.

J is TRBJ2-7 and V is TRBV28, with D possibly being TRBD1 or TRBD2 (6 bases each). The sequence was collected from a man aged 50-59 years with renal cell carcinoma. The sequences come from blood, collected from a patient whose treatment included radiotherapy and nephrectomy. CDR3 loop: CASSEGTGRNEQYF. CDR3 nucleotides: TGTGCCAGCAGTGAAGGAACAGGGAGGAACGAGCAGTACTTC.